This T cell receptor beta chain appears in the sequencing data of a study of CD8+CD57+ T cells in acquired aplastic anemia (dated by TCRdb to between 2017 and 2018). Concerning the study at large: On average, sorted CD4+ and CD8+ cells yielded 3.2 ug of extracted DNA, with a range of roughly 0.17 to 30 ug. CD8+CD57+ expansion was defined as frequency above the mean frequency observed in healthy subjects.

From the cysteine through the phenylalanine, the CDR3 covers 13 amino acids. The sequence is cut down to CDR3 DNA, 39 bases in frame from base 1. As encoded in the germline V gene (reference sequence), CDR1 is MNHNY while CDR2 is SVGAGI. V is reduced by 7 bases and J by 4 bases, leaving a spacing of 13 bases between them. This clonotype was detected many times. The antigen it recognizes is unknown. No base quality values were provided; no much bigger clone lies one nucleotide off. What the research found in general, with its limitations: No significant difference in CD8+ Simpson's diversity was found between patients and healthy controls (P=0.060). Roughly 30 CD8+ CDR3 sequences were found to be shared between patients and controls, but these sequences appeared to be highly expressed in patients and within the immunodominant clones of the patients.

Genomic DNA served as template for TCR beta VDJ combination and CDR3 sequence profiling. An Illumina HiSeq 2000 was the platform used for TCR repertoire sequencing. As for the authors' bioinformatics: TRBV/TRBJ rearrangement plots, CDR3 size and DJ length profiles, and Simpson's diversity index were used to assess repertoires. The most abundant DNA sequence in the deep sequencing data was taken as the immunodominant clone. CDR3 amino acid sequences were screened for sharing across subjects and compared with published repertoires and the VDJdb database. The public reads were reprocessed in TCRdb via fastp at Q25 and MiXCR, keeping in-frame beta chains. Every entry covers one CDR3 protein and lists the most common genes and DNA from its rows. Clone size and V and J calls follow TCRdb, not the original study. Across this sample there are about 150,000 distinct CDR3 sequences, with around 48% seen only once. Jointly, the top ten make up roughly 30% of the sample.

Flow cytometry had shown CD8+CD57+ cell expansion in the patients selected for sequencing. All patients had severe acquired aplastic anemia diagnosed by International Study of Aplastic Anemia and Agranulocytosis and Camitta criteria. Patients had received no therapy at the time of blood sampling. The study deep-sequenced TCR repertoires of sorted CD4+ and CD8+ blood T cells from severe aplastic anemia patients and healthy subjects. In the USA, patient enrollment took place under clinicaltrials.gov protocols 00001620, 01623167, 00001397, 00071045, 00081523 and 00961064. Ficoll-Paque density gradient centrifugation was used to isolate peripheral blood mononuclear cells. Before DNA extraction, CD4+ and CD8+ T cells were sorted by FACS or by magnetic beads.

The sequenced sample consisted of sorted CD4+, CD8+, or CD8+CD57+ T cells (not recorded which) from PBMCs. The clonotype comes from a human donor with aplastic anemia. This chain joins TRBV6-6 to TRBJ2-5; too little of a D gene remains to name it. The DNA sequence is as follows: TGTGCCAGCACCGCGACCCGGCGAGAGACCCAGTACTTC. This is translated as CASTATRRETQYF.